What follows are 9 T cell receptor beta chains derived from one specimen sequenced in a study of shared clonotypes between healthy human individuals (dated by TCRdb to the early 2020s). Receptor amplification or capture employed the immunoSEQ multiplex PCR assay. TCRdb stores this immuneACCESS table with in-frame sequences only. Part of the clones is absent; in the studies checked, under half of the shortfall reflects unresolved V genes, and no reason is known for the rest. The sample data list 950,000 to 1,200,000 clones, and approximately 75% of these were observed just once. The ten largest clones add up to 0.89% of the sample. The specimen was memory CD4+ T cells from PBMCs. Explained via the paper, the cell subset or site label denotes: CD45RA-negative fraction. The receptors originated from a man aged 18-30 years in good health. Some clones in this sample may be carry-over from other donors' samples.

Written as DNA, the CDR3 is TGTGCCAGCAGCCTCCTGGTTGGAGGGACCTTAACTCACGAGCAGTACTTC. Translated, it gives CASSLLVGGTLTHEQYF. The chain employs TRBV7-8 and TRBJ2-7, with a tentative D call TRBD2 (6 bases). The germline gives CDR1 SGHVS, CDR2 FQNEAQ. V gave up 5 bases and J gave up 5 bases, with 25 bases separating them. The CDR3 runs 17 residues.

This chain uses TRBV29-1 with TRBJ2-3, with D perhaps TRBD1 (5 bases). The V gene lost 2 bases and the J gene lost 6 bases, with 27 bases spanning the gap. Germline V gene sequence: CDR1 SQVTM, CDR2 ANQGSEA. The CDR3 has 18 residues. As DNA, the CDR3 is TGCAGCGTTGAACCCAATAAATCTGGCAGGGTCCAAGGGGATACGCAGTATTTT. Translated: CSVEPNKSGRVQGDTQYF.

Remarks on this clone: Within the sample, other DNA sequences also encode this same CDR3. The chain uses TRBV20-1 and TRBJ1-2; D is undetermined. V was clipped by 0 bases and J by 8 bases, with 4 bases between them. Germline loops: CDR1 DFQATT, CDR2 SNEGSKA (reference sequence). The CDR3 is 10 amino acids. CDR3 bases: TGCAGTGCTAGAGATCGGGGCTACACCTTC. Translated: CSARDRGYTF.

Regarding this clone: Other DNA sequences from this sample encode an identical CDR3 as well. The rearrangement uses TRBV7-2 and TRBJ2-5; D may be TRBD1 or TRBD2 (5 bases each). Germline V gene lookup returns CDR1 SGHTA and CDR2 FQGNSA. Trimming took 5 bases from V and 2 from J, leaving 9 bases between them. The CDR3 covers 13 residues. The CDR3 sequence is CASSPGRQETQYF. The CDR3 bases are TGTGCCAGCAGCCCGGGACGACAAGAGACCCAGTACTTC. The whole variable domain, remainder taken from reference TRBV7-2 and TRBJ2-5, is GAGVSQSPSNKVTEKGKDVELRCDPISGHTALYWYRQSLGQGLEFLIYFQGNSAPDKSGLPSDRFSAERTGGSVSTLTIQRTQQEDSAVYLCASSPGRQETQYFGPGTRLLVL.

As to this clone: Different DNA sequences within this sample yield the same CDR3. V gene TRBV11-3 combines with J gene TRBJ2-7, with D perhaps assigned TRBD1 or TRBD2 (5 bases each). The ends were cut back, 5 bases at V and 1 base at J, with 12 bases in the middle. The CDR3 extends over 14 amino acids. The germline V gene has CDR1 SGHNT and CDR2 YENEEA. The CDR3 coding sequence is TGTGCCAGCAGCCCTCCCGGGGCGTCCTACGAGCAGTACTTC. Translating gives CASSPPGASYEQYF. The full variable domain, rest sourced from reference TRBV11-3 and TRBJ2-7, is EAGVVQSPRYKIIEKKQPVAFWCNPISGHNTLYWYLQNLGQGPELLIRYENEEAVDDSQLPKDRFSAERLKGVDSTLKIQPAELGDSAVYLCASSPPGASYEQYFGPGTRLTVT.

The J gene is TRBJ2-3, the V gene TRBV6-6; TRBD1 matches at 8 bases. The length of the CDR3 is 15 residues. Germline trimming cut 6 bases from V and 5 bases from J; bases unmatched to any gene: 10. The germline gives CDR1 MNHNY, CDR2 SVGAGI (reference sequence). CDR3 sequence (DNA): TGTGCCAGCAGATCGGACAGGGCTTTTAGAGATACGCAGTATTTT. Translated, it gives CASRSDRAFRDTQYF.

V gene TRBV5-1 combines with J gene TRBJ2-7, with 8 bases fitting TRBD1. V lost 1 base to trimming and J lost 6 bases; unmatched junction nucleotides: 12. Germline CDR1 and CDR2: SGHRS and YFSETQ. The length of the CDR3 is 16 residues. CDR3: CASSLSAGQGRGEQYF. CDR3 coding DNA: TGCGCCAGCAGCTTGAGCGCCGGACAGGGTCGGGGCGAGCAGTACTTC.

The chain carries TRBV5-1 and TRBJ2-1; 10 bases agree with TRBD2. The CDR3 contains 14 residues. Germline loops: CDR1 SGHRS, CDR2 YFSETQ. J was trimmed by 6 bases and V by 2 bases; bases with no gene match: 2. The CDR3 is CASSLTSGVNEQFF. In DNA form, the CDR3 reads TGCGCCAGCAGCTTAACTAGCGGGGTCAATGAGCAGTTCTTC.

This clone occurred a few times. The chain uses TRBV7-2 and TRBJ1-1, with D maybe TRBD1 (6 bases). Trimming cost V 6 bases and J 3 bases, with 14 bases left between them. CDR3 length: 14 residues. Germline lookup yields CDR1 SGHTA and CDR2 FQGNSA. As DNA, the CDR3 is TGTGCCAGCAGACCGACGACAGGCGACACTGAAGCTTTCTTT. It encodes CASRPTTGDTEAFF.